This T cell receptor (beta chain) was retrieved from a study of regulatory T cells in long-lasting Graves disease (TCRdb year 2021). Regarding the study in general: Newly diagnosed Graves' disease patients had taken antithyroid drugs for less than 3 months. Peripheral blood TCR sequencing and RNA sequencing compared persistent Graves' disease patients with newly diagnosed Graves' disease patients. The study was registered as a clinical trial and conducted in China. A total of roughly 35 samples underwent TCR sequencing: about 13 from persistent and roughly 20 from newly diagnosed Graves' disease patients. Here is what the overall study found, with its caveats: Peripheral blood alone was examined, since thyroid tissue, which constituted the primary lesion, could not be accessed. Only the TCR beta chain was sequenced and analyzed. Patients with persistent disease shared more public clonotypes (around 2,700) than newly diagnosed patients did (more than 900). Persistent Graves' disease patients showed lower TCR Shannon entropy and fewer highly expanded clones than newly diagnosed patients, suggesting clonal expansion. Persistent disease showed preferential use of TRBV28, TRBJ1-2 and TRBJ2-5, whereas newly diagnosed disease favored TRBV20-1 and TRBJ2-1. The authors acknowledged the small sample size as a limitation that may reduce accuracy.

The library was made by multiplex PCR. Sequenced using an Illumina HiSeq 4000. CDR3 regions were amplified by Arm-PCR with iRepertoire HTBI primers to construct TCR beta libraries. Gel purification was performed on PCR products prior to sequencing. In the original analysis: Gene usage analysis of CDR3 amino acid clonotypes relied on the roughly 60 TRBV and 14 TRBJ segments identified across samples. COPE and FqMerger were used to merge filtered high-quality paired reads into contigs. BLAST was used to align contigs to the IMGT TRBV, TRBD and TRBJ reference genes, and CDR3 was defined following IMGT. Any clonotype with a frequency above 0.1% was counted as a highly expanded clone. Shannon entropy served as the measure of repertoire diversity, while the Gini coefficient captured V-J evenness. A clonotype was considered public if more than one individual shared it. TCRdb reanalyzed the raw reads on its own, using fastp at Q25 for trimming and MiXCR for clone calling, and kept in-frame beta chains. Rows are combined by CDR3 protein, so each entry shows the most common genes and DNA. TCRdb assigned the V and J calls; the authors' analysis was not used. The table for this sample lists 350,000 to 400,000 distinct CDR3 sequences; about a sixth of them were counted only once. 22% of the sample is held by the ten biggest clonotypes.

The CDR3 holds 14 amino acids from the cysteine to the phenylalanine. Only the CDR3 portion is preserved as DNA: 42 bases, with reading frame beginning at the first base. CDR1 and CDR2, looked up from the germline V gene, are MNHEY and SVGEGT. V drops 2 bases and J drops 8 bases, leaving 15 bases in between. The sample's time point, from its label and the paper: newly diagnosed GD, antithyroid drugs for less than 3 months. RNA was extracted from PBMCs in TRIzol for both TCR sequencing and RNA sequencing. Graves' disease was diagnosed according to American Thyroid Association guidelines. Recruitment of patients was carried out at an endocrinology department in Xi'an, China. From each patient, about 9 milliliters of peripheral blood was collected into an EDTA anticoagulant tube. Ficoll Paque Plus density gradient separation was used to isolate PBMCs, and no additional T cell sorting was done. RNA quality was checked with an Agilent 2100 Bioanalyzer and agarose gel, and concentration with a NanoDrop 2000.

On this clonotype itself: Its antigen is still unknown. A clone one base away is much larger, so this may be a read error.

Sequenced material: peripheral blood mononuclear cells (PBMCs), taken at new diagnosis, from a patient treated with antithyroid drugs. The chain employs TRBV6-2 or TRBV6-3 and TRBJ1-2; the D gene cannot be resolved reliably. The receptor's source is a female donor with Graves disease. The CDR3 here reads CASSYAIEIGGYTF. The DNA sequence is TGTGCCAGCAGTTACGCGATTGAAATAGGAGGCTACACCTTC.